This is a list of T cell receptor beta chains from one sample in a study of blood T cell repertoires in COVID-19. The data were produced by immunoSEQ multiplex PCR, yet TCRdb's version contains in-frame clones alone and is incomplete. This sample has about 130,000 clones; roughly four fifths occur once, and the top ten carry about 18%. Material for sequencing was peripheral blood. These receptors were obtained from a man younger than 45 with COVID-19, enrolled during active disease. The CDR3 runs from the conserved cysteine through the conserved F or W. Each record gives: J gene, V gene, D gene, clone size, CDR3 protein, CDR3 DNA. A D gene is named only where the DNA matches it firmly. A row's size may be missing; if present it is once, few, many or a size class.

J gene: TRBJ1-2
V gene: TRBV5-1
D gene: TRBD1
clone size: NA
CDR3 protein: CASSFGDRGTSNYGYTF
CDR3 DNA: TGCGCCAGCAGCTTCGGGGACAGGGGGACTTCCAACTATGGCTACACCTTC

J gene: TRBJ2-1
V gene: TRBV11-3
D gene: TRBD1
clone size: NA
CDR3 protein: CASSNHRDSHDNEQFF
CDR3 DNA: TGTGCCAGCAGCAACCACCGGGACAGCCATGACAATGAGCAGTTCTTC

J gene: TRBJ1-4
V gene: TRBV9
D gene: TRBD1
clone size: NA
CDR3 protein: CASSLGQGIEKLFF
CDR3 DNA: TGTGCCAGCAGCTTAGGACAGGGTATTGAAAAACTGTTTTTT

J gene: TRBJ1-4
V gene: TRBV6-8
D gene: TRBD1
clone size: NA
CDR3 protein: CASSYRTGSNEKLFF
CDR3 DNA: TGTGCCAGCAGTTATCGGACAGGGTCTAATGAAAAACTGTTTTTT

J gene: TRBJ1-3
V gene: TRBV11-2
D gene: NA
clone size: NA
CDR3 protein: CASSPYSGNTIYF
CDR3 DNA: TGTGCCAGCAGCCCCTACTCTGGAAACACCATATATTTT

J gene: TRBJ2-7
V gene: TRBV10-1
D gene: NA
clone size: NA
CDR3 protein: CASSDGRRKYF
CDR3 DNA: TGCGCCAGCAGTGACGGGAGACGGAAATACTTC

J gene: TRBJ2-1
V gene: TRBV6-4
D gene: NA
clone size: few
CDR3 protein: CASSAAGLEGNEQFF
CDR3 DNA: TGTGCCAGCAGTGCCGCCGGACTCGAGGGCAATGAGCAGTTCTTC

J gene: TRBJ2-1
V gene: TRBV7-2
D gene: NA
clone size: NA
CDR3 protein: CASSFRGITYNEQFF
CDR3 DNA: TGTGCCAGCAGCTTTCGCGGGATCACCTACAATGAGCAGTTCTTC

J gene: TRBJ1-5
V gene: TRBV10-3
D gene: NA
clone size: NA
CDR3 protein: CAISVGHQYSNQPQHF
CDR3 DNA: TGTGCCATCAGTGTGGGACACCAATATAGCAATCAGCCCCAGCATTTT

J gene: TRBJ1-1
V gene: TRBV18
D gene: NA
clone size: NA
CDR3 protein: CASSPGGRDTEAFF
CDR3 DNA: TGTGCCAGCTCACCGGGAGGGAGGGACACTGAAGCTTTCTTT

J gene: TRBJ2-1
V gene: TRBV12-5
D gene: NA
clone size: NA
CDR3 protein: CASGLVPGVGYNEQFF
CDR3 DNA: TGTGCTAGTGGTTTGGTACCGGGGGTGGGTTACAATGAGCAGTTCTTC

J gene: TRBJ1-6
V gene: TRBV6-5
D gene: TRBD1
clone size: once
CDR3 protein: CASYRDSHSPLHF
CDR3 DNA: TGTGCCAGTTACCGGGACAGCCATTCACCCCTCCACTTT

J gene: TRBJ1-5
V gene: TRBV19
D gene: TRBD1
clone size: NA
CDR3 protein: CASSWAGGNNQPQHF
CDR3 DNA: TGTGCCAGTAGCTGGGCAGGGGGCAACAATCAGCCCCAGCATTTT

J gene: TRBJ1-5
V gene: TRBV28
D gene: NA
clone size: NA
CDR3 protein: CASSLSGGGGQPQHF
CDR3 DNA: TGTGCCAGCAGTTTATCGGGAGGGGGTGGTCAGCCCCAGCATTTT

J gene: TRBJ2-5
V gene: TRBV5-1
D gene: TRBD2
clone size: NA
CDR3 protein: CASSLSGTQETQYF
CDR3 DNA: TGCGCCAGCAGCTTGAGCGGGACCCAAGAGACCCAGTACTTC

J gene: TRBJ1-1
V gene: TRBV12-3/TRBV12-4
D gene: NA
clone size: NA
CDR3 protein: CASSFQANTEAFF
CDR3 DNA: TGTGCCAGCAGTTTTCAAGCGAACACTGAAGCTTTCTTT

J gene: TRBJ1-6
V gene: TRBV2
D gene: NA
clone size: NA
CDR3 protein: CATLRQDNSPLHF
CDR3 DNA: TGTGCCACCCTTCGACAGGATAATTCACCCCTCCACTTT

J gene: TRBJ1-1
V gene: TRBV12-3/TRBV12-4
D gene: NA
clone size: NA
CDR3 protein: CASSLQADTEAFF
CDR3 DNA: TGTGCCAGCAGTTTACAGGCCGACACTGAAGCTTTCTTT

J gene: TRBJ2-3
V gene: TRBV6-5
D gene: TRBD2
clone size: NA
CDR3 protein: CASKAGGFDTQYF
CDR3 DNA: TGTGCCAGCAAGGCGGGAGGGTTCGATACGCAGTATTTT

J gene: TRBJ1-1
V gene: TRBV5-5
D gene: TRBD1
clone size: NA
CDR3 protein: CASSLAGTGRAFF
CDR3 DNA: TGTGCCAGCAGCTTGGCCGGGACAGGGAGGGCTTTCTTT

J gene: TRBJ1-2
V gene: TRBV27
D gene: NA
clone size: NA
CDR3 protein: CASGAGYGYTF
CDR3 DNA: TGTGCCAGCGGGGCCGGCTATGGCTACACCTTC

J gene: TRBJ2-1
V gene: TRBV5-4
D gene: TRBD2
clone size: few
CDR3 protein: CASQRGGPNEQFF
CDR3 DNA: TGTGCCAGCCAGCGGGGGGGCCCCAATGAGCAGTTCTTC

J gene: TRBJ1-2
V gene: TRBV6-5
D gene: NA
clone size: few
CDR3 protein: CASSYSALYGYTF
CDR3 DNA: TGTGCCAGCAGTTACTCAGCTCTCTATGGCTACACCTTC

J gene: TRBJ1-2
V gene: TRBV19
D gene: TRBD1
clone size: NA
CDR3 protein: CASSAPGGTDGYTF
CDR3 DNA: TGTGCCAGTAGTGCCCCAGGGGGCACGGACGGCTACACCTTC

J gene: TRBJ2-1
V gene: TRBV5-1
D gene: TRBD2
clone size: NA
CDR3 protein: CASSSHPLAGVGGKQFF
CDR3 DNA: TGCGCCAGCAGCTCCCACCCCCTAGCGGGAGTTGGAGGGAAGCAGTTCTTC

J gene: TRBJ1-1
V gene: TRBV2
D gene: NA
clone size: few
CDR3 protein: CASSRGVRTEAFF
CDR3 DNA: TGTGCCAGCAGTCGGGGAGTCCGCACTGAAGCTTTCTTT

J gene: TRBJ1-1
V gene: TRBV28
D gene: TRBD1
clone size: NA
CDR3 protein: CASTRTGDGGTEAFF
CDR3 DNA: TGTGCCAGCACCAGGACAGGGGATGGGGGCACTGAAGCTTTCTTT

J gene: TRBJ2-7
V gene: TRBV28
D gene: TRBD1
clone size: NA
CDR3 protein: CASTPGQRTYEQYF
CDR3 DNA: TGTGCCAGCACCCCGGGACAGCGGACCTACGAGCAGTACTTC

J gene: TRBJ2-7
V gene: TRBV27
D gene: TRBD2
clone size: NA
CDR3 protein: CASVRTSGKSYEQYF
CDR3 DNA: TGTGCCAGCGTACGGACTAGCGGGAAGTCCTACGAGCAGTACTTC

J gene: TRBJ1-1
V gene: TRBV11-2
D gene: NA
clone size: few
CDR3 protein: CASSSDGYTEAFF
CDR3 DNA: TGTGCCAGCAGCTCCGACGGGTACACTGAAGCTTTCTTT

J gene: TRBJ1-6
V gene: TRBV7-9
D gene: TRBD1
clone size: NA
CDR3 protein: CASSSTGTSSPLHF
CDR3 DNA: TGTGCCAGCAGCTCGACAGGGACGAGCTCACCCCTCCACTTT

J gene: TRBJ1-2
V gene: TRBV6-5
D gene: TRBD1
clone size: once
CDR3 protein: CASSWDSYGYTF
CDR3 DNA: TGTGCCAGCAGTTGGGACAGCTATGGCTACACCTTC

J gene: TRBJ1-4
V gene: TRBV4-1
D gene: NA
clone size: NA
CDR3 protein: CASSQRMGDEKLFF
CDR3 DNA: TGCGCCAGCAGCCAACGTATGGGAGATGAAAAACTGTTTTTT

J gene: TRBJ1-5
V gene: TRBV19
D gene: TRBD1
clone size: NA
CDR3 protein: CASSGSYRGQPQHF
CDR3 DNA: TGTGCCAGTAGTGGCTCCTACAGGGGTCAGCCCCAGCATTTT

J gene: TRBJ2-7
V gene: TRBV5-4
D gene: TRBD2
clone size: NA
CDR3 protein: CASSLVGLADSYEQYF
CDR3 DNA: TGTGCCAGCAGCTTGGTTGGACTAGCGGATTCCTACGAGCAGTACTTC

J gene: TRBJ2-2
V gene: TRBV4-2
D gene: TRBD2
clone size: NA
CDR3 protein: CASSQISGGAGTGELFF
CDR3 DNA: TGTGCCAGCAGCCAGATTAGCGGGGGGGCTGGCACCGGGGAGCTGTTTTTT

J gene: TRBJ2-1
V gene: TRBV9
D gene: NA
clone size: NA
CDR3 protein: CASGRRGNEQFF
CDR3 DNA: TGTGCCAGCGGGAGGCGAGGCAATGAGCAGTTCTTC

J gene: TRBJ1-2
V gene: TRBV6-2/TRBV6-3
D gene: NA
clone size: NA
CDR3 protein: CASSLTGNYGYTF
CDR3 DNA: TGTGCCAGCAGTCTGACGGGGAACTATGGCTACACCTTC

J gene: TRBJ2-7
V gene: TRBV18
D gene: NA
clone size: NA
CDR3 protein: CASSLGLNEQYF
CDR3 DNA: TGTGCCAGCTCACTCGGTCTCAACGAGCAGTACTTC

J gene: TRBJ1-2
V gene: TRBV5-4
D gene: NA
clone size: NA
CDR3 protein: CASSYNSGAGYGYTF
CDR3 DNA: TGTGCCAGCAGTTACAACAGTGGCGCGGGCTATGGCTACACCTTC

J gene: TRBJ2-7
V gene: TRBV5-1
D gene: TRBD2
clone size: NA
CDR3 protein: CASSQPSPGLAGGYSYEQYF
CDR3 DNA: TGCGCCAGCAGCCAGCCATCGCCAGGACTAGCGGGGGGCTACTCCTACGAGCAGTACTTC